This T cell receptor beta chain was documented in a study of blood T cell repertoires in COVID-19. The overall study: Samples taken during acute and convalescent COVID-19 were collected in the United States, Italy and Spain. The analysed material was cDNA or gDNA that came from T cells, B-cell-depleted T cells, or PBMCs.

Original handling: Reference gene primer amplification gave estimated nucleated cell counts. This table comes from immunoSEQ multiplex PCR, and its TCRdb copy is limited to in-frame clones, with some not included. V and J calls and clone size come straight from that table; D and trimming were deduced from the DNA. The sample lists under 300,000 clones; 80% to 90% were seen once. CDR1 and CDR2 from the germline V gene are KGHSH and LQKENI. The CDR3 runs to 17 residues. V lost 3 bases and J lost 5; bases outside the gene matches: 8. Cohort placement rested on clinical history that participants reported themselves.

V is TRBV18 and J is TRBJ2-5; 14 bases align to TRBD2. This TCR was recovered from a woman aged 45-65 years who had recovered from COVID-19. The sample comprised PBMCs or T cells enriched from blood (not recorded which). The CDR3 DNA reads TGTGCCAGCTCACCCAGAGGACTAGCGGGAGGTAGGGAGACCCAGTACTTC. As protein: CASSPRGLAGGRETQYF.